This TCR beta chain was identified during a study of cytomegalovirus exposure and HLA in healthy donors. Study details: Per a later analysis, the approximately 600 first-cohort and 120 or so validation repertoires shared one platform. Study-level points and caveats: The authors listed some 150 TCR beta chains as cytomegalovirus-associated.

From the roughly 120-subject validation cohort, which was separate from the roughly 690-subject first cohort, the donors were drawn. Turning to this clone: What it binds is not known.

The CDR3 spans 13 residues. Trimming at V came to 5 bases and at J to 7 bases, leaving 6 bases not matched to a gene. CDR1 and CDR2 from the germline V gene are LNHDA and SQIVND (reference sequence). The table came from immunoSEQ multiplex PCR; TCRdb's copy has only in-frame clones and leaves some out. The repertoire includes around 60,000 clones, about 91% of them detected once, and 1% to 1.5% sits in the top ten. This chain uses TRBV19 with TRBJ2-7; 9 nucleotides align to TRBD2. Sequenced: PBMCs. This receptor was identified in a woman under 30 in good health and CMV-seronegative. CDR3 sequence (DNA): TGTGCCAGTAGTCCAGCGGGAGGTGGGGAGCAGTACTTC. Protein: CASSPAGGGEQYF.